The 27 T cell receptor beta chains reported below all come from one sample, sequenced in a study of blood T cell repertoires in COVID-19. Measured with immunoSEQ multiplex PCR; TCRdb has only the in-frame clones, and not every one. In the table there are about 180,000 clones, 85% of which are singletons. The source material was PBMCs or T cells enriched from blood (not recorded which). The receptors stem from a man between 40 and 49 years old who had recovered from COVID-19.

The rearrangement uses TRBV7-3 and TRBJ2-1; D is possibly TRBD2 (6 bases). Trimming took off 2 bases at V and 9 bases at J, with 17 bases between the two ends. The CDR3 has 15 residues. Per germline, CDR1 SGHTA and CDR2 FQGTGA. The CDR3 nucleotides read TGTGCCAGCAGCTTAGCGGGACTCCCATTAGGTGAGCAGTTCTTC. Translating it yields CASSLAGLPLGEQFF. Full variable domain (remainder filled in from reference TRBV7-3 and TRBJ2-1): GAGVSQTPSNKVTEKGKYVELRCDPISGHTALYWYRQSLGQGPEFLIYFQGTGAADDSGLPNDRFFAVRPEGSVSTLKIQRTERGDSAVYLCASSLAGLPLGEQFFGPGTRLTVL.

The chain combines TRBV5-1 with TRBJ1-1; weak D call: TRBD1 (6 bases). This CDR3 region has 15 residues. V was clipped by 4 bases and J by 3 bases, with 16 bases between them. CDR1 and CDR2 from the germline V gene are SGHRS and YFSETQ. The CDR3 DNA is TGCGCCAGCAGCAAAGGGGGTGTCGTCGACACTGAAGCTTTCTTT. Translation gives CASSKGGVVDTEAFF.

The V gene is TRBV30, the J gene TRBJ2-2, with 10 bases that match TRBD1. This CDR3 comprises 17 residues. With 4 bases clipped from V and 6 bases from J, the junction kept 14 bases outside the gene matches. Germline loops: CDR1 GTSNPN, CDR2 SVGIG (reference sequence). The DNA of the CDR3 is TGTGCCTGGAAGGACGTTAGGGACAGGGGTTTGTCCGGGGAGCTGTTTTTT. Translating it yields CAWKDVRDRGLSGELFF. The whole variable domain, filled in from reference TRBV30 and TRBJ2-2, reads SQTIHQWPATLVQPVGSPLSLECTVEGTSNPNLYWYRQAAGRGLQLLFYSVGIGQISSEVPQNLSASRPQDRQFILSSKKLLLSDSGFYLCAWKDVRDRGLSGELFFGEGSRLTVL.

The J gene is TRBJ1-4, the V gene TRBV5-1; perhaps TRBD1 as D (5 bases). The V end lost 1 base, the J end lost 4 bases, and 14 bases lay between the germline ends. This CDR3 region has 16 residues. The germline V gene has CDR1 SGHRS and CDR2 YFSETQ. The CDR3 nucleotides are TGCGCCAGCAGCTTGTTCCAGGGAGGGAGTAATGAAAAACTGTTTTTT. Amino acid sequence: CASSLFQGGSNEKLFF.

The chain employs TRBV28 and TRBJ1-4, with no clear D. CDR3 length: 12 amino acids. Trimming pared 6 bases from V and 3 bases from J, leaving 5 bases between. Germline CDR1 MDHEN, CDR2 SYDVKM. CDR3: CASSLSNEKLFF. DNA for the CDR3: TGTGCCAGCAGCCTGTCTAATGAAAAACTGTTTTTT.

The chain links TRBV5-1 to TRBJ2-1; 15 bases are a match to TRBD2. CDR1 and CDR2 (germline): SGHRS, YFSETQ. There are 17 residues in the CDR3. V shed 4 bases, J shed 3 bases, and the junction held 5 bases outside the gene matches. CDR3 nucleotides: TGCGCCAGCAGCGAAGGGACTAGCGGGGGGCACTACAATGAGCAGTTCTTC. This encodes CASSEGTSGGHYNEQFF.

This rearrangement joins TRBV9 to TRBJ1-6; D is uncertain. The V end was cut by 0 bases, the J end by 4 bases, with 11 bases between. Germline V gene data show CDR1 as SGDLS and CDR2 as YYNGEE. CDR3 length: 16 residues. The CDR3 spells CASSVGGAGYNSPLHF. CDR3 bases: TGTGCCAGCAGCGTAGGAGGAGCGGGGTATAATTCACCCCTCCACTTT.

The chain employs TRBV25-1 and TRBJ2-1; 8 positions match TRBD1. Germline CDR1 is MGHDK and CDR2 is SYGVNS. The CDR3 spans 13 residues. V was pared by 4 bases and J by 4 bases, with 0 bases of the junction left unmatched. CDR3 amino acids: CASSGDRYNEQFF. DNA of the CDR3: TGTGCCAGCAGTGGGGACAGGTACAATGAGCAGTTCTTC.

This clone was seen once. The chain links TRBV19 to TRBJ1-2, with TRBD1 matching over 10 bases. Germline CDR1 LNHDA, CDR2 SQIVND (reference sequence). The CDR3 spans 17 residues. V lost 3 bases to trimming and J lost 4 bases; unmatched junction nucleotides: 11. CDR3 sequence reads: CASSIRLRDRGGYGYTF. The CDR3 bases are TGTGCCAGTAGTATCCGCCTCCGGGACAGGGGTGGCTATGGCTACACCTTC.

The V and J genes are TRBV20-1 and TRBJ2-5, with TRBD2 as a possible D gene (6 bases). Deletions cut 3 bases from V and 7 bases from J, with 18 bases between. This CDR3 has 14 residues. Germline V gene data show CDR1 as DFQATT and CDR2 as SNEGSKA (reference sequence). The CDR3 here is CSASSRGLEGTQYF. CDR3 DNA sequence: TGCAGTGCTAGTTCTCGCGGGCTGGAGGGGACCCAGTACTTC.

The gene calls are TRBV19 and TRBJ1-1, with 9 bases lining up with TRBD1. With V trimmed by 6 bases and J by 0 bases, 5 bases remained unmatched. Germline CDR1 and CDR2: LNHDA and SQIVND (reference sequence). This CDR3 is built from 15 residues. This chain's CDR3 is CASSNRDRVNTEAFF. For the CDR3, the DNA is TGTGCCAGTAGCAACCGGGACAGGGTGAACACTGAAGCTTTCTTT. The whole variable domain, filled in from reference TRBV19 and TRBJ1-1, reads DGGITQSPKYLFRKEGQNVTLSCEQNLNHDAMYWYRQDPGQGLRLIYYSQIVNDFQKGDIAEGYSVSREKKESFPLTVTSAQKNPTAFYLCASSNRDRVNTEAFFGQGTRLTVV.

This clone was picked up a small number of times. The chain uses TRBV25-1 and TRBJ2-7; tentative D call: TRBD1 (6 bases). The CDR3 totals 12 residues. Trimming left V 6 bases short and J 5 bases short, with 11 bases between. Per the germline V gene, CDR1 is MGHDK and CDR2 is SYGVNS. Here the CDR3 DNA reads TGTGCCAGCAGCCTACAGGGAAACGAGCAGTACTTC. Protein product: CASSLQGNEQYF.

This clone was detected only once. The chain is built from TRBV4-1 and TRBJ2-1; a weak D match, TRBD1 (5 bases). The germline V gene has CDR1 MGHRA and CDR2 YSYEKL. This CDR3 contains 16 residues. V was cut by 1 base and J by 2 bases, with 12 bases left in between. In DNA, the CDR3 is TGCGCCAGCAGCCAAGGACAGATGGGGCCCTACAATGAGCAGTTCTTC. This translates into CASSQGQMGPYNEQFF.

The chain is built from TRBV6-2 or TRBV6-3 and TRBJ2-4, with 7 bases identical to TRBD1. Germline V CDR1 and CDR2: MNHEY, SVGEGT. The CDR3 consists of 15 residues. The J segment lost 1 base and the V segment lost 6 bases, leaving 6 bases of the junction unmatched. CDR3 residues: CASSPGTDAKNIQYF. Written as DNA, the CDR3 is TGTGCCAGCAGCCCCGGGACAGACGCCAAAAACATTCAGTACTTC.

The CDR3 DNA follows: TGTGCCAGCAGTGACTTCCCCGGGGAGCTGTTTTTT. It encodes CASSDFPGELFF. V is TRBV2 and J is TRBJ2-2, with D uncertain. Germline assignment: CDR1 SNHLY and CDR2 FYNNEI. Trimming took off 3 bases at V and 6 bases at J, with 5 bases between the two ends. CDR3 length: 12 amino acids.

The chain recombines TRBV21-1 with TRBJ2-1; the table calls TRBD2, which could not be checked here. TRBV21-1 is classified as a pseudogene. The CDR3 runs 16 residues. The CDR3 coding sequence is TGTGCCAGCAACCCGGAGGGAAGCTACGATCTAAATGAGCAGTTCTTC. Amino acid sequence: CASNPEGSYDLNEQFF.

The gene calls are TRBV6-1 and TRBJ1-4, with 8 bases that match TRBD1. Germline V gene lookup returns CDR1 MNHNS and CDR2 SASEGT. V shed 3 bases and J 7 bases; nucleotides not matched to a gene: 4. There are 14 residues in the CDR3. Written as DNA, the CDR3 is TGTGCCAGCAGTGATGGGACAGGAGGTGAAAAACTGTTTTTT. It translates to CASSDGTGGEKLFF.

V usage is TRBV10-3 and J usage is TRBJ2-2, with 9 bases aligning to TRBD2. The CDR3 loop spans 17 amino acids. V shed 3 bases, J shed 2 bases, and the junction held 7 bases outside the gene matches. The germline V gene encodes CDR1 ENHRY and CDR2 SYGVKD. CDR3 protein: CAISDLGSGGNTGELFF. The CDR3 DNA reads TGTGCCATCAGTGACCTGGGTAGCGGGGGTAACACCGGGGAGCTGTTTTTT.

V usage is TRBV10-2 and J usage is TRBJ2-2; no definite D call. Germline-derived CDR1 and CDR2 are WSHSY and SAAADI. The CDR3 consists of 12 residues. Between the trimmed V and J ends, which lost 3 bases and 7 bases, there was a span of 6 bases. CDR3: CASSDSIGELFF. The DNA for the CDR3 is TGCGCCAGCAGTGACAGTATCGGGGAGCTGTTTTTT.

J is TRBJ1-1 and V is TRBV30, with 7 bases aligning to TRBD1. V lost 2 bases to trimming and J lost 1 base; unmatched junction nucleotides: 7. Germline CDR1 and CDR2: GTSNPN and SVGIG (reference sequence). The CDR3 is 15 amino acids. CDR3 loop: CAWSTPWDRNTEAFF. The CDR3, as DNA: TGTGCCTGGAGTACCCCGTGGGACAGGAACACTGAAGCTTTCTTT. Looking up the rest from reference TRBV30 and TRBJ1-1 gives the full variable domain: SQTIHQWPATLVQPVGSPLSLECTVEGTSNPNLYWYRQAAGRGLQLLFYSVGIGQISSEVPQNLSASRPQDRQFILSSKKLLLSDSGFYLCAWSTPWDRNTEAFFGQGTRLTVV.

The rearrangement joins TRBV25-1 to TRBJ1-2; D is undetermined. The V end was cut by 4 bases, the J end by 5 bases, with 5 bases between. This CDR3 has 11 residues. CDR1 is MGHDK and CDR2 is SYGVNS in the germline V gene. CDR3: CASSAVYGYTF. The CDR3 bases are TGTGCCAGCAGTGCTGTTTATGGCTACACCTTC.

CDR3 coding DNA: TGTGCCTGGAGGTCGGAGTATGGCTACACCTTC. Protein product: CAWRSEYGYTF. The chain has TRBV30 and TRBJ1-2, with D unclear. In germline, CDR1 is GTSNPN, CDR2 SVGIG (reference sequence). The CDR3 has 11 residues. The germline V and J ends were trimmed by 3 bases and 5 bases, with 7 bases remaining between them. The whole variable domain, filled in from reference TRBV30 and TRBJ1-2, reads SQTIHQWPATLVQPVGSPLSLECTVEGTSNPNLYWYRQAAGRGLQLLFYSVGIGQISSEVPQNLSASRPQDRQFILSSKKLLLSDSGFYLCAWRSEYGYTFGSGTRLTVV.

The chain employs TRBV29-1 and TRBJ1-2, with D maybe TRBD1 (5 bases). This CDR3 is 14 amino acids long. Germline assignment: CDR1 SQVTM and CDR2 ANQGSEA. V was pared by 4 bases and J by 0 bases, with 12 bases between. The CDR3 DNA follows: TGCAGCGTTGCTGGGGGGACCTCTAACTATGGCTACACCTTC. It encodes CSVAGGTSNYGYTF.

The V call is TRBV5-8, the J call TRBJ1-5, with D maybe TRBD1 (6 bases). The V end lost 0 bases, the J end lost 4 bases, and 11 bases lay between the germline ends. This CDR3 comprises 15 residues. Looked up from germline, CDR1 is SGHTS and CDR2 is YDEGEE. The CDR3 DNA follows: TGTGCCAGCAGCTTGGGCAGGGGCAAAAATCAGCCCCAGCATTTT. It codes for CASSLGRGKNQPQHF.

This sequence joins TRBV30 and TRBJ1-4, with D maybe TRBD1 (5 bases). The V gene lost 2 bases and the J gene lost 8 bases, with 18 bases spanning the gap. The CDR3 totals 15 residues. Germline values: CDR1 GTSNPN, CDR2 SVGIG (reference sequence). The CDR3: CAWSRPGPGEEKLFF. In DNA form, the CDR3 reads TGTGCCTGGAGTAGGCCGGGGCCGGGGGAGGAAAAACTGTTTTTT.

This clone occurred once. The CDR3 bases are TGTGCCTGGAAATGGGGACATATCACCGGGGAGCTGTTTTTT. Translation: CAWKWGHITGELFF. The gene calls are TRBV30 and TRBJ2-2; tentatively, D is TRBD1 (6 bases). V was shortened by 4 bases and J by 4 bases, with 13 bases between the two germline ends. Germline V gives CDR1 GTSNPN, CDR2 SVGIG (reference sequence). This CDR3 contains 14 residues.

The rearrangement links TRBV20-1 to TRBJ1-1, with D perhaps matching TRBD1 (6 bases). Germline CDR1 and CDR2: DFQATT and SNEGSKA (reference sequence). The CDR3 runs 11 residues. V lost 3 bases and J 10 bases, leaving 12 bases between the germline ends. The DNA for the CDR3 is TGCAGTGCTAGCGGGGGGCTCGGAGCTTTCTTT. Residues: CSASGGLGAFF.